Each of the 4 T cell receptor beta chains below was sequenced from the same sample in a study of Ad26.COV2.S vaccination and SARS-CoV-2 variants. Treatment reported: about 20 received Ad26.COV2.S at low or high dose, single or two shots; several received placebo; per-sample allocation not given. Sampling happened 63 days after the first vaccine or placebo injection. Sequencing was performed with immunoSEQ multiplex PCR; in TCRdb, only in-frame clones are kept and a portion is missing. The table includes about 350,000 clones, approximately 81% detected once. This sample comprised peripheral blood, obtained in a trial of Ad26.COV2.S vaccine versus placebo. These receptors all stem from a person between 18 and 65 years old who received the Ad26.COV2.S COVID-19 vaccine or a placebo.

The genes are TRBV4-3 and TRBJ1-6, with D maybe TRBD1 (5 bases). Germline V gene data show CDR1 as LGHNA and CDR2 as YSLEER. The length of the CDR3 is 15 residues. Trimming removed 0 bases from V and 8 bases from J, with 11 bases in between. The CDR3 region is CASSQDRRTYSPLHF. The CDR3 DNA is TGCGCCAGCAGCCAAGATAGGCGGACATATTCACCCCTCCACTTT.

The gene calls are TRBV13 and TRBJ2-1, with 10 bases fitting TRBD2. Trimming at V came to 5 bases and at J to 6 bases, leaving 7 bases not matched to a gene. The CDR3 contains 15 residues. CDR1 and CDR2 (germline): PRHDT, FYEKMQ (reference sequence). The CDR3 bases are TGTGCCAGCAGCGAACTAGCGGGACTCGGCAATGAGCAGTTCTTC. As protein: CASSELAGLGNEQFF.

The V gene is TRBV6-5, the J gene TRBJ2-7; 9 bases are a match to TRBD2. The J segment lost 3 bases and the V segment lost 9 bases, leaving 9 bases of the junction unmatched. The CDR3 covers 14 residues. CDR1 and CDR2 from the germline V gene are MNHEY and SVGAGI. The CDR3 loop reads CASHSGSKGYEQYF. In nucleotides, the CDR3 is TGTGCCAGTCATAGCGGGAGTAAAGGCTACGAGCAGTACTTC.

J is TRBJ1-5 and V is TRBV6-5; TRBD1 matches at 9 bases. Germline loops: CDR1 MNHEY, CDR2 SVGAGI. The CDR3 loop spans 15 amino acids. The J segment lost 6 bases and the V segment lost 5 bases, leaving 8 bases of the junction unmatched. The CDR3: CASSTYRGRTQPQHF. As DNA, the CDR3 is TGTGCCAGCAGTACCTACAGGGGGCGGACTCAGCCCCAGCATTTT.